A selection of T cell receptor beta chains follows, all from one sample in a study of beta chain features in type 1 diabetes. Libraries were prepared by immunoSEQ multiplex PCR; TCRdb keeps only in-frame clonotypes and omits some of them. The repertoire holds about 660,000 clones, with around 15% as singletons. Sequencing was done on a sample of naive CD4+ T cells from blood. These TCRs come from a man between 18 and 29 years old with type 1 diabetes. The CDR3 runs from the conserved cysteine through the conserved F or W. D genes are given only for firm matches. Clone size appears in some rows only: once, few, many, or a class for an expanded clone.

v_gene: TRBV10-3
j_gene: TRBJ2-7
abundance: few
d_gene: TRBD2
CDR3aa: CAISNILRGGPYEQYF
CDR3nt: TGTGCCATCAGCAATATCCTTCGGGGGGGTCCCTACGAGCAGTACTTC

v_gene: TRBV28
j_gene: TRBJ2-7
abundance: few
d_gene: TRBD1
CDR3aa: CASSGTDPYEQYF
CDR3nt: TGTGCCAGCTCTGGGACAGACCCCTACGAGCAGTACTTC

v_gene: TRBV27
j_gene: TRBJ2-5
abundance: few
d_gene: .
CDR3aa: CASSTPIQETQYF
CDR3nt: TGTGCCAGCAGTACCCCCATTCAGGAGACCCAGTACTTC

v_gene: TRBV14
j_gene: TRBJ2-1
abundance: few
d_gene: .
CDR3aa: CASRVGEQFF
CDR3nt: TGTGCCTCGCGGGTGGGTGAGCAGTTCTTC

v_gene: TRBV18
j_gene: TRBJ1-2
abundance: few
d_gene: .
CDR3aa: CASSYSHRDNYGYTF
CDR3nt: TGTGCCAGCTCATACTCCCACCGGGACAACTATGGCTACACCTTC

v_gene: TRBV13
j_gene: TRBJ2-1
abundance: once
d_gene: TRBD2
CDR3aa: CASSPRLAGALEQFF
CDR3nt: TGTGCCAGCAGCCCGAGACTAGCGGGAGCTCTAGAGCAGTTCTTC

v_gene: TRBV20-1
j_gene: TRBJ2-1
abundance: .
d_gene: .
CDR3aa: CSVRMYNEQFF
CDR3nt: TGCAGTGTAAGAATGTACAATGAGCAGTTCTTC

v_gene: TRBV5-8
j_gene: TRBJ2-6
abundance: .
d_gene: .
CDR3aa: CATAYLDGANVLTF
CDR3nt: TGTGCCACCGCCTACCTGGATGGGGCCAACGTCCTGACTTTC

v_gene: TRBV28
j_gene: TRBJ1-6
abundance: .
d_gene: .
CDR3aa: CASIDGGGNSPLHF
CDR3nt: TGTGCCAGCATTGATGGGGGGGGTAATTCACCCCTCCACTTT

v_gene: TRBV28
j_gene: TRBJ2-2
abundance: .
d_gene: .
CDR3aa: CASTLWRSNTGELFF
CDR3nt: TGTGCCAGCACCCTTTGGAGGTCGAACACCGGGGAGCTGTTTTTT

v_gene: TRBV4-2
j_gene: TRBJ2-7
abundance: .
d_gene: .
CDR3aa: CASSNSDEQYF
CDR3nt: TGTGCCAGCAGCAATAGCGACGAGCAGTACTTC

v_gene: TRBV4-1
j_gene: TRBJ2-3
abundance: few
d_gene: .
CDR3aa: CASSPESRDTQYF
CDR3nt: TGCGCCAGCAGCCCGGAGAGCAGAGATACGCAGTATTTT

v_gene: TRBV6-6
j_gene: TRBJ2-7
abundance: .
d_gene: .
CDR3aa: CASRRDTDYEQYF
CDR3nt: TGTGCCAGCCGTAGGGACACCGACTACGAGCAGTACTTC

v_gene: TRBV4-1
j_gene: TRBJ1-1
abundance: .
d_gene: .
CDR3aa: CASSQERGRWNTEAFF
CDR3nt: TGCGCCAGCAGCCAAGAGCGGGGAAGATGGAACACTGAAGCTTTCTTT

v_gene: TRBV18
j_gene: TRBJ2-5
abundance: .
d_gene: .
CDR3aa: CASSPPSGRETQYF
CDR3nt: TGTGCCAGCTCACCACCGAGCGGGCGGGAGACCCAGTACTTC

v_gene: TRBV7-9
j_gene: TRBJ1-2
abundance: .
d_gene: .
CDR3aa: CASSSTFDYGYTF
CDR3nt: TGTGCCAGCAGCTCCACGTTTGACTATGGCTACACCTTC

v_gene: TRBV25-1
j_gene: TRBJ1-2
abundance: .
d_gene: .
CDR3aa: CASSEKVGTIYGYTF
CDR3nt: TGTGCCAGCAGTGAGAAGGTGGGGACGATCTATGGCTACACCTTC

v_gene: TRBV2
j_gene: TRBJ2-1
abundance: few
d_gene: TRBD1
CDR3aa: CASSTGTGSYNEQFF
CDR3nt: TGTGCCAGCAGTACCGGGACAGGGTCCTACAATGAGCAGTTCTTC

v_gene: TRBV5-1
j_gene: TRBJ1-2
abundance: few
d_gene: .
CDR3aa: CASSREGVDGYTF
CDR3nt: TGCGCCAGCAGCCGGGAGGGAGTCGACGGCTACACCTTC

v_gene: TRBV27
j_gene: TRBJ1-4
abundance: few
d_gene: .
CDR3aa: CASSAIYYEKLFF
CDR3nt: TGTGCCAGCAGTGCGATTTACTATGAAAAACTGTTTTTT

v_gene: TRBV7-2
j_gene: TRBJ1-2
abundance: .
d_gene: .
CDR3aa: CASSARPAAANYGYTF
CDR3nt: TGTGCCAGCAGCGCTCGACCGGCCGCGGCCAACTATGGCTACACCTTC

v_gene: TRBV7-9
j_gene: TRBJ1-2
abundance: .
d_gene: .
CDR3aa: CASSLGNGGYTF
CDR3nt: TGTGCCAGCAGCTTAGGGAATGGTGGCTACACCTTC

v_gene: TRBV4-1
j_gene: TRBJ2-1
abundance: .
d_gene: TRBD2
CDR3aa: CASSRGTSGYNEQFF
CDR3nt: TGCGCCAGCAGCCGAGGGACTAGCGGCTACAATGAGCAGTTCTTC

v_gene: TRBV30
j_gene: TRBJ1-4
abundance: few
d_gene: .
CDR3aa: CAWARRSEKLFF
CDR3nt: TGTGCCTGGGCACGACGAAGTGAAAAACTGTTTTTT

v_gene: TRBV5-5
j_gene: TRBJ2-1
abundance: .
d_gene: .
CDR3aa: CASEPGPTKDEQFF
CDR3nt: TGTGCCTCTGAACCGGGCCCCACAAAGGATGAGCAGTTCTTC

v_gene: TRBV28
j_gene: TRBJ2-7
abundance: .
d_gene: .
CDR3aa: CASEVGGSYEQYF
CDR3nt: TGTGCCAGCGAGGTAGGAGGCTCCTACGAGCAGTACTTC

v_gene: TRBV20-1
j_gene: TRBJ1-2
abundance: few
d_gene: .
CDR3aa: CSAWADYGYTF
CDR3nt: TGCAGTGCTTGGGCAGACTATGGCTACACCTTC

v_gene: TRBV7-9
j_gene: TRBJ2-3
abundance: few
d_gene: .
CDR3aa: CASSSKGADTQYF
CDR3nt: TGTGCCAGCAGCTCAAAGGGGGCAGATACGCAGTATTTT

v_gene: TRBV7-9
j_gene: TRBJ2-5
abundance: few
d_gene: TRBD1
CDR3aa: CASSPPGQGQETQYF
CDR3nt: TGTGCCAGCAGCCCCCCGGGACAGGGTCAAGAGACCCAGTACTTC

v_gene: TRBV19
j_gene: TRBJ2-1
abundance: .
d_gene: TRBD2
CDR3aa: CASSTASGPIYNEQFF
CDR3nt: TGTGCCAGTAGTACGGCTAGCGGTCCGATCTACAATGAGCAGTTCTTC

v_gene: TRBV6-6
j_gene: TRBJ1-1
abundance: .
d_gene: .
CDR3aa: CASSYKGGIMNTEAFF
CDR3nt: TGTGCCAGCAGTTACAAAGGGGGGATCATGAACACTGAAGCTTTCTTT

v_gene: TRBV20-1
j_gene: TRBJ1-2
abundance: few
d_gene: .
CDR3aa: CSVPYYYGYTF
CDR3nt: TGCAGTGTGCCATACTACTATGGCTACACCTTC

v_gene: TRBV27
j_gene: TRBJ2-4
abundance: few
d_gene: .
CDR3aa: CASSPSLLIDWAKNIQYF
CDR3nt: TGTGCCAGCAGCCCGTCTTTGCTTATTGATTGGGCCAAAAACATTCAGTACTTC

v_gene: TRBV4-3
j_gene: TRBJ2-3
abundance: few
d_gene: .
CDR3aa: CASSHRPRADTQYF
CDR3nt: TGCGCCAGCAGCCATCGGCCTAGGGCAGATACGCAGTATTTT

v_gene: TRBV5-4
j_gene: TRBJ1-5
abundance: few
d_gene: .
CDR3aa: CASSLDGGQDQPQHF
CDR3nt: TGTGCCAGCAGCTTGGATGGGGGCCAGGATCAGCCCCAGCATTTT

v_gene: TRBV30
j_gene: TRBJ2-7
abundance: .
d_gene: TRBD1
CDR3aa: CAWKTGGLISYEQYF
CDR3nt: TGTGCCTGGAAGACAGGGGGGCTTATCTCCTACGAGCAGTACTTC

v_gene: TRBV9
j_gene: TRBJ2-5
abundance: few
d_gene: TRBD1
CDR3aa: CASADSPDREETQYF
CDR3nt: TGTGCCAGCGCCGACTCACCGGACAGGGAAGAGACCCAGTACTTC

v_gene: TRBV14
j_gene: TRBJ2-1
abundance: few
d_gene: .
CDR3aa: CASSQGGEYNEQFF
CDR3nt: TGTGCCAGCAGCCAAGGTGGCGAGTACAATGAGCAGTTCTTC

v_gene: TRBV7-9
j_gene: TRBJ2-3
abundance: few
d_gene: TRBD2
CDR3aa: CASRSYRGSPLGDTQYF
CDR3nt: TGTGCCAGCAGATCGTATCGCGGGAGCCCCCTCGGCGATACGCAGTATTTT

v_gene: TRBV4-3
j_gene: TRBJ2-2
abundance: .
d_gene: .
CDR3aa: CASSQVDNGELFF
CDR3nt: TGCGCCAGCAGCCAGGTTGACAACGGGGAGCTGTTTTTT

v_gene: TRBV30
j_gene: TRBJ1-2
abundance: .
d_gene: .
CDR3aa: CAWSVLYGYTF
CDR3nt: TGTGCCTGGAGCGTACTCTATGGCTACACCTTC

v_gene: TRBV9
j_gene: TRBJ2-1
abundance: .
d_gene: .
CDR3aa: CASSTTLGGGRYNEQFF
CDR3nt: TGTGCCAGCAGCACCACCCTAGGGGGGGGGAGATACAATGAGCAGTTCTTC

v_gene: TRBV7-7
j_gene: TRBJ2-1
abundance: .
d_gene: .
CDR3aa: CASSPGPDPGTYEQFF
CDR3nt: TGTGCTAGCAGCCCCGGGCCCGACCCCGGCACCTATGAGCAGTTCTTC

v_gene: TRBV5-1
j_gene: TRBJ2-7
abundance: once
d_gene: .
CDR3aa: CASSLGGAGYEQYF
CDR3nt: TGCGCCAGCAGCTTAGGGGGCGCGGGGTACGAGCAGTACTTC

v_gene: TRBV27
j_gene: TRBJ1-1
abundance: .
d_gene: .
CDR3aa: CASSPGESTTEAFF
CDR3nt: TGTGCCAGCAGTCCAGGGGAAAGTACCACTGAAGCTTTCTTT

v_gene: TRBV25-1
j_gene: TRBJ2-3
abundance: .
d_gene: .
CDR3aa: CASSPETSGTDTQYF
CDR3nt: TGTGCCAGCAGCCCAGAAACGTCAGGCACAGATACGCAGTATTTT

v_gene: TRBV4-1
j_gene: TRBJ1-2
abundance: .
d_gene: .
CDR3aa: CASSQDRPTGDVNGYTF
CDR3nt: TGCGCCAGCAGCCAAGACCGGCCGACAGGAGACGTGAATGGCTACACCTTC

v_gene: TRBV5-6
j_gene: TRBJ2-7
abundance: few
d_gene: .
CDR3aa: CASSPEGGTPYEQYF
CDR3nt: TGTGCCAGCAGCCCAGAAGGGGGGACTCCCTACGAGCAGTACTTC

v_gene: TRBV25-1
j_gene: TRBJ1-1
abundance: few
d_gene: .
CDR3aa: CASSELGGGTEAFF
CDR3nt: TGTGCCAGCAGTGAATTGGGAGGGGGCACTGAAGCTTTCTTT

v_gene: TRBV5-1
j_gene: TRBJ2-7
abundance: few
d_gene: TRBD1
CDR3aa: CASSEQPGQGAHEQYF
CDR3nt: TGCGCCAGCAGCGAACAACCGGGACAGGGGGCTCACGAGCAGTACTTC

v_gene: TRBV30
j_gene: TRBJ2-7
abundance: .
d_gene: TRBD1
CDR3aa: CAWRGQGQTYEQYF
CDR3nt: TGTGCCTGGAGGGGACAGGGGCAGACCTACGAGCAGTACTTC

v_gene: TRBV5-1
j_gene: TRBJ1-6
abundance: .
d_gene: .
CDR3aa: CASSPREGAGPLHF
CDR3nt: TGCGCCAGCAGTCCCCGGGAGGGCGCTGGACCCCTCCACTTT

v_gene: TRBV6-5
j_gene: TRBJ1-5
abundance: few
d_gene: .
CDR3aa: CASSRRRDNNQPQHF
CDR3nt: TGTGCCAGCAGTCGCCGTCGGGACAACAATCAGCCCCAGCATTTT